This T cell receptor (beta chain) was recovered during a study of radiotherapy plus CTLA-4 blockade in lung cancer. TCRdb's table, derived via immunoSEQ multiplex PCR, lists solely in-frame clones and lacks some. This sample yields roughly 90,000 clones, of which almost 90% are seen a single time; roughly 4.6% belongs to the top ten. The germline V gene has CDR1 MGHRA and CDR2 YSYEKL. V was pared by 4 bases and J by 2 bases, with 2 bases of the junction left unmatched. This CDR3 region has 14 residues. This clone was observed a handful of times. Sample: peripheral blood, taken from a patient treated with radiotherapy plus ipilimumab. The receptor was isolated from a human donor with non-small cell lung cancer that progressed on radiotherapy plus ipilimumab. This chain links TRBV4-1 with TRBJ1-5, with 7 nucleotides matching TRBD1. The CDR3 DNA follows: TGCGCCAGCAGCCCAACAGGGGGCAATCAGCCCCAGCATTTT. Protein sequence: CASSPTGGNQPQHF.